Detailed here is one T cell receptor beta chain. This CDR3 comprises 16 residues. Germline values: CDR1 SQVTM, CDR2 ANQGSEA. V lost 5 bases, J lost 5 bases, and 22 bases lay in between. The data derive from a study of preoperative IRX-2 immunotherapy in early breast cancer. Treatment: preoperative locoregional IRX-2 cytokine immunotherapy. Some clones are missing from TCRdb's copy, which holds only in-frame ones; the method was immunoSEQ multiplex PCR. The repertoire includes 40,000 to 45,000 clones, about 95% of them detected once, and about 1.6% sits in the top ten. This TCR derives from a human donor with breast cancer. The sequencing here drew on tumor tissue, taken after IRX-2 immunotherapy. This chain joins TRBV29-1 and TRBJ2-4, with D maybe TRBD2 (7 bases). The CDR3 coding sequence is TGCAGCGTTATGTTAGGAAGCGGGACACACCAAAACATTCAGTACTTC. It codes for CSVMLGSGTHQNIQYF.